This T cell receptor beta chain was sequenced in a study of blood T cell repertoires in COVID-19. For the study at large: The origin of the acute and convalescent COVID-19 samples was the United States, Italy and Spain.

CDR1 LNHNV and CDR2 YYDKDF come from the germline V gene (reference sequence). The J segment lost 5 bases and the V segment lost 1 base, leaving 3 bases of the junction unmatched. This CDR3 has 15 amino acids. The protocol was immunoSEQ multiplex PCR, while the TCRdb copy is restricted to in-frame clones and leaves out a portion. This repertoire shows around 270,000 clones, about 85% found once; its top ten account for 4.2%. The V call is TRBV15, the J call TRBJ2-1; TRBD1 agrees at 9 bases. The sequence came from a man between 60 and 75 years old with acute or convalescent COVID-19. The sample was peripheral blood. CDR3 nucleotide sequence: TGTGCCACCAGCAGAGTCGGGACAGGGAACAATGAGCAGTTCTTC. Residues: CATSRVGTGNNEQFF.